Listed below are T cell receptor beta chains from one sample, sequenced in a study of T cells in Graves' hyperthyroidism and ophthalmopathy. TCRdb re-called the multiplex PCR reads through MiXCR, storing one row per CDR3 protein. The table has hundreds of thousands of distinct CDR3 sequences, around 15% seen once. Sample: blood. Receptor source: a woman aged 55-69 years with Graves' ophthalmopathy. The CDR3 runs from the conserved cysteine through the conserved F or W. Fields, in order: clone size, J gene, D gene, V gene, CDR3 protein, CDR3 DNA. D genes are given only for firm matches. Clone sizes are given selectively: once, few, many, or a class where the clone is expanded.

abundance: .
j_gene: TRBJ1-5
d_gene: TRBD1
v_gene: TRBV27
CDR3aa: CASSRRGGAVDQPQHF
CDR3nt: TGTGCCAGCAGCCGCAGGGGGGGGGCAGTCGATCAGCCCCAGCATTTT

abundance: many
j_gene: TRBJ2-1
d_gene: TRBD2
v_gene: TRBV18
CDR3aa: CASSLYSTSGSNEQFF
CDR3nt: TGTGCCAGCTCACTCTATAGCACTAGCGGGAGTAATGAGCAGTTCTTC

abundance: .
j_gene: TRBJ1-1
d_gene: TRBD1
v_gene: TRBV20-1
CDR3aa: CSASPGQGVRGTEAFF
CDR3nt: TGCAGTGCTAGTCCCGGACAGGGGGTCCGGGGGACTGAAGCTTTCTTT

abundance: .
j_gene: TRBJ2-2
d_gene: .
v_gene: TRBV29-1
CDR3aa: CSVRGRENTGELFF
CDR3nt: TGCAGCGTGAGGGGACGAGAAAACACCGGGGAGCTGTTTTTT

abundance: few
j_gene: TRBJ1-6
d_gene: .
v_gene: TRBV5-1
CDR3aa: CASSHKGQYDSPLHF
CDR3nt: TGCGCCAGCAGCCACAAGGGGCAGTACGATTCACCCCTCCACTTT

abundance: .
j_gene: TRBJ1-2
d_gene: .
v_gene: TRBV28
CDR3aa: CASSFLLRASYGYTF
CDR3nt: TGTGCCAGCAGTTTCCTCCTTAGGGCGAGCTATGGCTACACCTTC

abundance: .
j_gene: TRBJ2-2
d_gene: .
v_gene: TRBV5-1
CDR3aa: CASSLEPYAGELFF
CDR3nt: TGCGCCAGCAGCTTGGAACCCTACGCCGGGGAGCTGTTTTTT

abundance: few
j_gene: TRBJ2-2
d_gene: .
v_gene: TRBV28
CDR3aa: CASSGQFTGELFF
CDR3nt: TGTGCCAGCAGTGGACAGTTCACCGGGGAGCTGTTTTTT

abundance: many
j_gene: TRBJ2-3
d_gene: TRBD2
v_gene: TRBV12-3/TRBV12-4
CDR3aa: CASSSLAGRTDTQYF
CDR3nt: TGTGCCAGCAGTTCCCTAGCGGGGCGCACAGATACGCAGTATTTT

abundance: .
j_gene: TRBJ1-5
d_gene: .
v_gene: TRBV29-1
CDR3aa: CSVPPGSSNQPQHF
CDR3nt: TGCAGCGTTCCCCCGGGTAGTTCCAATCAGCCCCAGCATTTT

abundance: .
j_gene: TRBJ1-4
d_gene: .
v_gene: TRBV4-1
CDR3aa: CAGSSRGQLGEKLFF
CDR3nt: TGCGCCGGCAGCTCGAGGGGCCAGCTGGGAGAAAAACTGTTTTTT

abundance: many
j_gene: TRBJ2-1
d_gene: .
v_gene: TRBV20-1
CDR3aa: CSARDRDYSYNEQFF
CDR3nt: TGCAGTGCTAGAGACCGGGATTACTCCTACAATGAGCAGTTCTTC

abundance: .
j_gene: TRBJ1-3
d_gene: .
v_gene: TRBV12-3/TRBV12-4
CDR3aa: CASRLPRGPGNTIYF
CDR3nt: TGTGCCAGCAGGCTGCCCCGGGGGCCTGGAAACACCATATATTTT